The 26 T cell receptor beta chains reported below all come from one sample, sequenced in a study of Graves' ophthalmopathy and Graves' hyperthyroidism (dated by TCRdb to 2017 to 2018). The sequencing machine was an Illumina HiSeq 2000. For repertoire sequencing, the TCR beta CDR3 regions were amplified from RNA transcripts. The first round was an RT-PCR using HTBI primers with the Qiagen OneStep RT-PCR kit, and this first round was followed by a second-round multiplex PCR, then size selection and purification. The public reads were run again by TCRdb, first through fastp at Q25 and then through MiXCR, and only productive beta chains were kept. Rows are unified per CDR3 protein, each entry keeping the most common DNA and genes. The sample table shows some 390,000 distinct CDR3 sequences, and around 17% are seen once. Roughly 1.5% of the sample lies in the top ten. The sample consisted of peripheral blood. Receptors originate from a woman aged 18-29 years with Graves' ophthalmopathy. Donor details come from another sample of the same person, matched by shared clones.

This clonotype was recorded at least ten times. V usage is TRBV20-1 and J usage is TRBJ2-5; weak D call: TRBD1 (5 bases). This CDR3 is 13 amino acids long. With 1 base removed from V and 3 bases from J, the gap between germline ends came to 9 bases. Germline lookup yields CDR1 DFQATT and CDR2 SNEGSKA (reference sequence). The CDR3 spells CSARGGREETQYF. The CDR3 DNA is TGCAGTGCTAGAGGGGGCAGAGAAGAGACCCAGTACTTC.

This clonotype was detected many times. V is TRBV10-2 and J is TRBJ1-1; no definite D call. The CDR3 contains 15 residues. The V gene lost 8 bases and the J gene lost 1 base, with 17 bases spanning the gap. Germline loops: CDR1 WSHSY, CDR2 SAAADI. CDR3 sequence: CASRPETAGNTEAFF. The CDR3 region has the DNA TGCGCCAGCCGCCCCGAGACCGCTGGGAACACTGAAGCTTTCTTT.

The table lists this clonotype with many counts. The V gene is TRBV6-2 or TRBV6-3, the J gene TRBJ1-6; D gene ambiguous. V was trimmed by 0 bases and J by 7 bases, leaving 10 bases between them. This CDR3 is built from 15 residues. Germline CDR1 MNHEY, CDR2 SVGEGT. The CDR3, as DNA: TGTGCCAGCAGTTACTCGGACCTAGCCAATTCACCCCTCCACTTT. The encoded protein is CASSYSDLANSPLHF.

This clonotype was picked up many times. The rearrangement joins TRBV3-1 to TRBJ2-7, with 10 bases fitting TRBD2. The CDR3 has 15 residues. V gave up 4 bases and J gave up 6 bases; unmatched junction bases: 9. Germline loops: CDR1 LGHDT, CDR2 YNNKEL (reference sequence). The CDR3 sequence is CASSRPSGSIPEQYF. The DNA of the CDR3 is TGTGCCAGCAGCCGACCTAGCGGGAGCATCCCCGAGCAGTACTTC.

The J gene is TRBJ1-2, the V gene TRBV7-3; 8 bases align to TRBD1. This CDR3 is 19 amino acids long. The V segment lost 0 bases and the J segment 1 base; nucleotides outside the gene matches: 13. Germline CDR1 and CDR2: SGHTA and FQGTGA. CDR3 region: CASSLTRQGRARSNYGYTF. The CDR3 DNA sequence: TGTGCCAGCAGCTTAACCAGACAGGGGCGGGCGAGGAGTAACTATGGCTACACCTTC.

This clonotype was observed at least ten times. For the CDR3, the DNA is TGTGCCAGCAGCTTCGTAGCCCTGGGGGGCACTGAAGCTTTCTTT. Its protein is CASSFVALGGTEAFF. The chain recombines TRBV7-2 with TRBJ1-1; perhaps TRBD1 as D (5 bases). The V gene lost 3 bases and the J gene lost 4 bases, with 15 bases spanning the gap. The CDR3 totals 15 residues. Germline CDR1 SGHTA, CDR2 FQGNSA.

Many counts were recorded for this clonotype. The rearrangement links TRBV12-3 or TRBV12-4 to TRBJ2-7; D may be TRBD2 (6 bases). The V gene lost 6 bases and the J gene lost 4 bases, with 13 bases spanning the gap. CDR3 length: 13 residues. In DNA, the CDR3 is TGTGCCAGCAGCCCGGCGGGACCTTACGAGCAGTACTTC. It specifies CASSPAGPYEQYF.

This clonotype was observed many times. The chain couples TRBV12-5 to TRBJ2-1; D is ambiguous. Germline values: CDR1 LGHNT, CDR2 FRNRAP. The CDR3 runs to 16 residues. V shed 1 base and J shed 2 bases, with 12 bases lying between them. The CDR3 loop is CASGLGGSLPYNEQFF. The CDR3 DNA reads TGTGCTAGTGGTTTGGGGGGAAGCTTGCCCTACAATGAGCAGTTCTTC.

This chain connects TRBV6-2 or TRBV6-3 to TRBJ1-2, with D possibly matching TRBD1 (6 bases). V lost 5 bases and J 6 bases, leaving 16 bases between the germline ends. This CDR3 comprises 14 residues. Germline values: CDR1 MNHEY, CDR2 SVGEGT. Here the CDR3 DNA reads TGTGCCAGCAGTAAACTGACAGGAAACCATGGCTACACCTTC. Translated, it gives CASSKLTGNHGYTF.

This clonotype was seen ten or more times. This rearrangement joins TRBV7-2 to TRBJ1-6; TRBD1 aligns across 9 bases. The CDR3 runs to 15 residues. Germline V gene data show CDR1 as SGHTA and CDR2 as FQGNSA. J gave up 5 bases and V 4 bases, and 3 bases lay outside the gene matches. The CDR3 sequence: CASSSDRGDNSPLHF. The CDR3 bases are TGTGCCAGCAGCTCGGACAGGGGAGATAATTCACCCCTCCACTTT.

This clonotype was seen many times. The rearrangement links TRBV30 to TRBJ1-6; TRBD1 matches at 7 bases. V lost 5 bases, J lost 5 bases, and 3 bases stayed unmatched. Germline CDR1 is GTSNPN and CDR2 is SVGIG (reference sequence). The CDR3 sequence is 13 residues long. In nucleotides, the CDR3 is TGTGCCTGGGTCGGGACAGATAATTCACCCCTCCACTTT. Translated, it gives CAWVGTDNSPLHF. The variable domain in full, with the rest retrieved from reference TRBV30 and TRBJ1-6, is SQTIHQWPATLVQPVGSPLSLECTVEGTSNPNLYWYRQAAGRGLQLLFYSVGIGQISSEVPQNLSASRPQDRQFILSSKKLLLSDSGFYLCAWVGTDNSPLHFGNGTRLTVT.

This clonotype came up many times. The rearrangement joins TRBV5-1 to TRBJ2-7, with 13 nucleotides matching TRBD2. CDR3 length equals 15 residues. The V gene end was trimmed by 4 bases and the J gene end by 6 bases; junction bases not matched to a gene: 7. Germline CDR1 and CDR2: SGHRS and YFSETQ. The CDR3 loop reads CASSPGLAGVPEQYF. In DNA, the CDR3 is TGCGCCAGCAGCCCCGGACTAGCGGGAGTCCCCGAGCAGTACTTC.

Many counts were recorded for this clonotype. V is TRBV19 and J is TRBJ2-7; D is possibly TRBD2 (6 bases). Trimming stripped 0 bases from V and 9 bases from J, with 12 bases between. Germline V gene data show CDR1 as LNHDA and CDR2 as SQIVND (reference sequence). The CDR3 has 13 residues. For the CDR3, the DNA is TGTGCCAGTAGTATAGAAGCACGGAGGGCGCAGTACTTC. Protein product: CASSIEARRAQYF.

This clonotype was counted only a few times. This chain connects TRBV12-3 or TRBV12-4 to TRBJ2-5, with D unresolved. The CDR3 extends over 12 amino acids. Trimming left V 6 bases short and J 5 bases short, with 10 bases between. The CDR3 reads CASSPSLETQYF. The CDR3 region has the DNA TGTGCCAGCAGCCCCAGTCTTGAGACCCAGTACTTC.

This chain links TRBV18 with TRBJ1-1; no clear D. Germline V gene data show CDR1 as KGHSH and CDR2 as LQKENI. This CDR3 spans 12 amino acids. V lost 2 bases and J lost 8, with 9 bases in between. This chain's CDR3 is CASSPSAGEAFF. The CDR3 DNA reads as TGTGCCAGCTCACCATCAGCGGGAGAAGCTTTCTTT.

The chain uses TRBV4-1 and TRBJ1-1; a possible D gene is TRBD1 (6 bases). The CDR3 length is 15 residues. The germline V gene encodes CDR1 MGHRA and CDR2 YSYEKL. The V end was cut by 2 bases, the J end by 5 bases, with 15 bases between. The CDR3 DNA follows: TGCGCCAGCAGCCAACAACAGGGCAGGAGAACTGAAGCTTTCTTT. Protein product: CASSQQQGRRTEAFF.

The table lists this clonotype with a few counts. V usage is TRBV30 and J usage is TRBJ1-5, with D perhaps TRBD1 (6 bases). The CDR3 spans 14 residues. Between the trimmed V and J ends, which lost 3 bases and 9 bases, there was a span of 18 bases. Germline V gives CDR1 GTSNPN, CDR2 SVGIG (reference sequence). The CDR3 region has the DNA TGTGCCTGGAGAGCGGGGGGGCCCACACGGCCCCAGCATTTT. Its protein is CAWRAGGPTRPQHF.

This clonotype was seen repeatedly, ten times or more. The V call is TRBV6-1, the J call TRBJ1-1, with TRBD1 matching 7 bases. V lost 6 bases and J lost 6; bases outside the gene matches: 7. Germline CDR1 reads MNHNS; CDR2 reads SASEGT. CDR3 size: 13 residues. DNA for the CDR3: TGTGCCAGCAGACCCGGGACAGACGCTGAAGCTTTCTTT. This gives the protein CASRPGTDAEAFF.

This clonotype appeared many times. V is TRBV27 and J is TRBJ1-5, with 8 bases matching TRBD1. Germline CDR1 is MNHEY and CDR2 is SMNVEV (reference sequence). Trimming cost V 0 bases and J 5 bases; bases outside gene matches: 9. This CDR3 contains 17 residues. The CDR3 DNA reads TGTGCCAGCAGTTTATCGCGGGGGGACAGGCTGGATCAGCCCCAGCATTTT. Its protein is CASSLSRGDRLDQPQHF.

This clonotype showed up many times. CDR3 sequence reads: CASSLGTDRGNQPQHF. The CDR3 region has the DNA TGTGCCAGCAGTCTCGGGACGGATCGGGGCAATCAGCCCCAGCATTTT. The chain couples TRBV28 to TRBJ1-5, with a weak D call TRBD1 (5 bases). Trimming pared 5 bases from V and 2 bases from J, leaving 16 bases between. There are 16 residues in the CDR3. Germline CDR1 and CDR2: MDHEN and SYDVKM.

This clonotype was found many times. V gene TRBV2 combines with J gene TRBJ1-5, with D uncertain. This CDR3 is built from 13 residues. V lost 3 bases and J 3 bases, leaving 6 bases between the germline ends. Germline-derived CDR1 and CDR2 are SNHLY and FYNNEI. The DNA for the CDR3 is TGTGCCAGCAGTGAGGAATACAATCAGCCCCAGCATTTT. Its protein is CASSEEYNQPQHF. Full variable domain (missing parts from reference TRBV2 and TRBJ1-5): EPEVTQTPSHQVTQMGQEVILRCVPISNHLYFYWYRQILGQKVEFLVSFYNNEISEKSEIFDDQFSVERPDGSNFTLKIRSTKLEDSAMYFCASSEEYNQPQHFGDGTRLSIL.

The DNA of the CDR3 is TGTGCCAGCAGCTTGATACAGGGGGCTTCCTACGAGCAGTACTTC. Its translation is CASSLIQGASYEQYF. The rearrangement uses TRBV5-5 and TRBJ2-7; the match to TRBD1 covers 9 bases. This CDR3 spans 15 amino acids. Germline V lookup: CDR1 SGHKS, CDR2 YYEKEE (reference sequence). V shed 1 base and J 1 base; nucleotides not matched to a gene: 3.

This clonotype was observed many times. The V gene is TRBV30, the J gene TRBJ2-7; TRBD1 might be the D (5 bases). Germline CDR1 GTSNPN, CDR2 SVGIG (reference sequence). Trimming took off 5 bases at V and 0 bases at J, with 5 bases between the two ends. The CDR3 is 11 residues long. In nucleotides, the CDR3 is TGTGCCTGGGGACACTCCTACGAGCAGTACTTC. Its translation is CAWGHSYEQYF.

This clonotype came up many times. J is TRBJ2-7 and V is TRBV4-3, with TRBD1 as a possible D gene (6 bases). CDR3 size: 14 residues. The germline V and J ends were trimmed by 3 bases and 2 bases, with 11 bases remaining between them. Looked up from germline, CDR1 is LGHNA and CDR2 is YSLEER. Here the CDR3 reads CASSHGTGPYEQYF. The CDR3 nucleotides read TGCGCCAGCAGCCACGGCACAGGGCCCTACGAGCAGTACTTC.

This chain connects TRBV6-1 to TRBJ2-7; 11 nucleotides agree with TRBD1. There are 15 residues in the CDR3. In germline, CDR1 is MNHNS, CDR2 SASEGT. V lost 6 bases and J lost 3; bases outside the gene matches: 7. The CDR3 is CASRSRDRGIYEQYF. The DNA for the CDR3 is TGTGCCAGCAGAAGCCGGGACAGGGGGATCTACGAGCAGTACTTC.

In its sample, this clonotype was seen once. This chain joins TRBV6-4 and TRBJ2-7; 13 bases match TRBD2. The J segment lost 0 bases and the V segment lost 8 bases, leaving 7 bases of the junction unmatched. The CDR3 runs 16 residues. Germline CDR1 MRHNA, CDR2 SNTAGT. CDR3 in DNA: TGTGCCAGCCAGGGACTAGCGGGATATAGCTCCTACGAGCAGTACTTC. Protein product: CASQGLAGYSSYEQYF.